Following are 22 T cell receptor beta chains from one sample sequenced in a study of T cell changes during pregnancy in multiple sclerosis (dated by TCRdb to the late 2010s). Libraries were made using the immunoSEQ multiplex PCR assay. TCRdb took over this immuneACCESS table, retaining in-frame rearrangements with V and J assigned. Such tables are incomplete; in checked studies, under half of the missing clones stem from an unresolved V gene, and the remainder is unexplained. Across this sample there are tens of thousands of clones, with around 90% seen only once. The ten largest clones represent approximately 0.41% of the sample. The source was CD4+ T cells from peripheral blood mononuclear cells, collected before pregnancy. These receptors all stem from a female donor with multiple sclerosis, enrolled in a pregnancy study.

The chain couples TRBV5-5 to TRBJ1-2; D might be TRBD1 (6 bases). V was clipped by 2 bases and J by 6 bases, with 17 bases between them. This CDR3 region has 15 residues. The germline gives CDR1 SGHKS, CDR2 YYEKEE (reference sequence). CDR3 in amino acids: CASSFLGAEGDGYTF. The CDR3 DNA reads as TGTGCCAGCAGCTTCCTGGGGGCAGAGGGCGATGGCTACACCTTC. Full variable domain (missing parts from reference TRBV5-5 and TRBJ1-2): DAGVTQSPTHLIKTRGQQVTLRCSPISGHKSVSWYQQVLGQGPQFIFQYYEKEERGRGNFPDRFSARQFPNYSSELNVNALLLGDSALYLCASSFLGAEGDGYTFGSGTRLTVV.

The chain uses TRBV10-3 and TRBJ2-3, with 8 bases aligning to TRBD2. After removal of 3 bases from V and 4 bases from J, the junction contained 3 bases not matched to a gene. The CDR3 has 14 residues. Germline V gene data show CDR1 as ENHRY and CDR2 as SYGVKD. This chain's CDR3 is CAISDPGLADTQYF. In DNA form, the CDR3 reads TGTGCCATCAGTGACCCGGGACTAGCAGATACGCAGTATTTT.

The chain joins TRBV10-3 to TRBJ2-5; TRBD2 aligns across 12 bases. The CDR3 is 17 amino acids. V lost 3 bases to trimming and J lost 1 base; unmatched junction nucleotides: 6. Germline CDR1 reads ENHRY; CDR2 reads SYGVKD. The CDR3 loop reads CAISDSTSGGPQETQYF. In DNA form, the CDR3 reads TGTGCCATCAGTGATTCGACTAGCGGGGGACCCCAAGAGACCCAGTACTTC.

The V and J genes are TRBV28 and TRBJ2-5, with TRBD1 as a possible D gene (5 bases). The V end lost 5 bases, the J end lost 6 bases, and 16 bases lay between the germline ends. Per the germline V gene, CDR1 is MDHEN and CDR2 is SYDVKM. This CDR3 comprises 14 residues. The CDR3 region has the DNA TGTGCCAGCAGTATGACAGTTCAACAGAAGACCCAGTACTTC. Amino acid sequence: CASSMTVQQKTQYF. Supplemented by reference TRBV28 and TRBJ2-5, the full variable domain reads DVKVTQSSRYLVKRTGEKVFLECVQDMDHENMFWYRQDPGLGLRLIYFSYDVKMKEKGDIPEGYSVSREKKERFSLILESASTNQTSMYLCASSMTVQQKTQYFGPGTRLLVL.

In this sample, this clone turned up a few times. J is TRBJ1-1 and V is TRBV10-3, with TRBD1 as a possible D gene (6 bases). Per germline, CDR1 ENHRY and CDR2 SYGVKD. The V end was cut by 7 bases, the J end by 1 base, with 19 bases between. The CDR3 consists of 16 residues. For the CDR3, the DNA is TGTGCCATCACCTCCAGCGGGGGACACCAGAACACTGAAGCTTTCTTT. It translates to CAITSSGGHQNTEAFF.

This chain uses TRBV28 with TRBJ2-1; the match to TRBD2 covers 7 bases. CDR1 and CDR2 (germline): MDHEN, SYDVKM. CDR3 length: 14 residues. The V gene end was trimmed by 4 bases and the J gene end by 4 bases; junction bases not matched to a gene: 4. The DNA of the CDR3 is TGTGCCAGCAGTTGGAGGGACTATTACAATGAGCAGTTCTTC. It encodes CASSWRDYYNEQFF.

The gene calls are TRBV28 and TRBJ2-7; 10 nucleotides match TRBD2. This CDR3 has 15 residues. V shed 7 bases and J 3 bases; nucleotides not matched to a gene: 9. CDR1 is MDHEN, CDR2 SYDVKM, per germline. The CDR3 nucleotides are TGTGCCAGCACCTTAAGTCTAGCGGGAGTCTACGAGCAGTACTTC. It specifies CASTLSLAGVYEQYF.

The V call is TRBV11-3, the J call TRBJ2-5, with D tentatively TRBD1 (5 bases). The V end lost 0 bases, the J end lost 2 bases, and 22 bases lay between the germline ends. The germline gives CDR1 SGHNT, CDR2 YENEEA. The CDR3 totals 19 residues. CDR3 DNA: TGTGCCAGCAGCTTAGATCGACGAGATGTTTGGACACCTCAAGAGACCCAGTACTTC. This sequence encodes CASSLDRRDVWTPQETQYF.

The sample holds one count of this clone. V is TRBV6-1 and J is TRBJ2-4; tentatively, D is TRBD1 (6 bases). The germline gives CDR1 MNHNS, CDR2 SASEGT. V lost 7 bases, J lost 2 bases, and 15 bases lay in between. This CDR3 region has 15 residues. CDR3: CASTGELRTKNIQYF. DNA for the CDR3: TGTGCCAGCACAGGGGAATTGAGGACCAAAAACATTCAGTACTTC.

This clone was counted between two and nine times. CDR3 nucleotides: TGCAGCGGCACTAGCGGAACGAACACCGGGGAGCTGTTTTTT. Translation gives CSGTSGTNTGELFF. This chain uses TRBV29-1 with TRBJ2-2; TRBD2 aligns across 8 bases. This CDR3 comprises 14 residues. The germline CDR1 and CDR2 sequences are SQVTM and ANQGSEA. The junction had 4 bases not matched to a gene; V was cut back by 7 bases and J by 0 bases.

The chain couples TRBV7-2 to TRBJ2-1, with 10 bases aligning to TRBD2. The CDR3 loop spans 15 amino acids. In germline, CDR1 is SGHTA, CDR2 FQGNSA. V gave up 3 bases and J gave up 4 bases; unmatched junction bases: 3. The CDR3 loop reads CASSFRTSGYNEQFF. CDR3 in DNA: TGTGCCAGCAGCTTCAGGACTAGCGGTTACAATGAGCAGTTCTTC.

This rearrangement joins TRBV5-1 to TRBJ1-5; perhaps TRBD1 as D (5 bases). The CDR3 totals 14 residues. Deletions cut 0 bases from V and 2 bases from J, with 6 bases between. Per the germline V gene, CDR1 is SGHRS and CDR2 is YFSETQ. CDR3: CASSLEGRNQPQHF. The CDR3 nucleotides are TGCGCCAGCAGCTTGGAGGGGCGCAATCAGCCCCAGCATTTT.

The rearrangement links TRBV28 to TRBJ1-1; D possibly corresponds to TRBD1 (6 bases). The CDR3 loop spans 14 amino acids. With 3 bases removed from V and 1 base from J, the gap between germline ends came to 9 bases. CDR1 MDHEN and CDR2 SYDVKM come from the germline V gene. CDR3 sequence reads: CASSLQGTNTEAFF. The CDR3 DNA reads TGTGCCAGCAGTTTGCAGGGGACGAACACTGAAGCTTTCTTT.

This clone was counted a single time. The chain uses TRBV5-4 and TRBJ2-7; TRBD2 agrees at 7 bases. The CDR3 loop spans 15 amino acids. Per the germline V gene, CDR1 is SGHNT and CDR2 is YYREEE (reference sequence). V was pared by 0 bases and J by 2 bases, with 5 bases of the junction left unmatched. The CDR3, as DNA: TGTGCCAGCAGCTTGGCGGGGGGTGCCACCTACGAGCAGTACTTC. Its protein is CASSLAGGATYEQYF.

Worth noting for this clone: Germline is not matched at one junction end, which may reflect a read error. V gene TRBV9 combines with J gene TRBJ2-1; D is uncertain. Germline lookup yields CDR1 SGDLS and CDR2 YYNGEE. The CDR3 is 14 residues long. CDR3 DNA: TGTGCCAGCAGCGTAGCGGCCATAATCAATGAGCGGTTCTTC. Protein sequence: CASSVAAIINERFF. The variable domain in full, completed from reference TRBV9 and TRBJ2-1, reads DSGVTQTPKHLITATGQRVTLRCSPRSGDLSVYWYQQSLDQGLQFLIQYYNGEERAKGNILERFSAQQFPDLHSELNLSSLELGDSALYFCASSVAAIINERFFGPGTRLTVL.

The chain joins TRBV5-8 to TRBJ1-6, with D perhaps TRBD1 (5 bases). Trimming pared 1 base from V and 7 bases from J, leaving 9 bases between. Germline CDR1 is SGHTS and CDR2 is YDEGEE. This CDR3 has 14 amino acids. Here the CDR3 reads CASSLSRGNSPLHF. The DNA of the CDR3 is TGTGCCAGCAGCTTGAGTAGGGGCAATTCACCCCTCCACTTT.

This clone was counted between two and nine times. This rearrangement joins TRBV7-9 to TRBJ1-1; D not resolved. CDR1 and CDR2 from the germline V gene are SEHNR and FQNEAQ (reference sequence). Trimming stripped 5 bases from V and 1 base from J, with 11 bases between. This CDR3 region has 14 residues. Here the CDR3 reads CASSPVQRNTEAFF. The CDR3 nucleotides read TGTGCCAGCAGCCCCGTTCAGCGGAACACTGAAGCTTTCTTT. The whole variable domain, filled in from reference TRBV7-9 and TRBJ1-1, reads DTGVSQNPRHKITKRGQNVTFRCDPISEHNRLYWYRQTLGQGPEFLTYFQNEAQLEKSRLLSDRFSAERPKGSFSTLEIQRTEQGDSAMYLCASSPVQRNTEAFFGQGTRLTVV.

This rearrangement joins TRBV5-1 to TRBJ2-3, with D maybe TRBD1 (6 bases). Deletions cut 4 bases from V and 0 bases from J, with 15 bases between. CDR1 SGHRS and CDR2 YFSETQ come from the germline V gene. The CDR3 has 16 amino acids. The CDR3 reads CASSRDIGTSTDTQYF. The CDR3 DNA sequence: TGCGCCAGCAGCCGGGACATTGGAACTAGCACAGATACGCAGTATTTT.

This chain links TRBV7-2 with TRBJ2-1; tentative D call: TRBD2 (6 bases). Trimming shortened V by 5 bases and J by 7 bases, and 12 bases separated the two germline ends. The CDR3 sequence is 13 residues long. Per the germline V gene, CDR1 is SGHTA and CDR2 is FQGNSA. This CDR3 reads CASSPALANEQFF. The CDR3 DNA sequence: TGTGCCAGCAGCCCCGCCCTAGCGAATGAGCAGTTCTTC.

The CDR3 DNA reads as TGTGCCAGCAGCTCCTGGACAGGGTCTTCCTATGGCTACACCTTC. Translation: CASSSWTGSSYGYTF. This rearrangement joins TRBV11-3 to TRBJ1-2; 8 bases align to TRBD1. Germline CDR1 is SGHNT and CDR2 is YENEEA. The V segment lost 4 bases and the J segment 4 bases; nucleotides outside the gene matches: 8. This CDR3 spans 15 amino acids. Complete variable domain (other parts from reference TRBV11-3 and TRBJ1-2): EAGVVQSPRYKIIEKKQPVAFWCNPISGHNTLYWYLQNLGQGPELLIRYENEEAVDDSQLPKDRFSAERLKGVDSTLKIQPAELGDSAVYLCASSSWTGSSYGYTFGSGTRLTVV.

V usage is TRBV7-2 and J usage is TRBJ2-5; 8 nucleotides match TRBD2. V shed 5 bases and J 5 bases; nucleotides not matched to a gene: 16. Germline V gene sequence: CDR1 SGHTA, CDR2 FQGNSA. CDR3 length equals 17 residues. The chain's CDR3 is CASSHSPGGGPGETQYF. In DNA form, the CDR3 reads TGTGCCAGCAGCCACAGCCCGGGGGGGGGCCCCGGGGAGACCCAGTACTTC. The full variable domain, rest sourced from reference TRBV7-2 and TRBJ2-5, is GAGVSQSPSNKVTEKGKDVELRCDPISGHTALYWYRQSLGQGLEFLIYFQGNSAPDKSGLPSDRFSAERTGGSVSTLTIQRTQQEDSAVYLCASSHSPGGGPGETQYFGPGTRLLVL.

This chain joins TRBV10-2 and TRBJ1-2; D call uncertain. The CDR3 is 14 residues long. The ends were cut back, 7 bases at V and 0 bases at J, with 12 bases in the middle. Germline CDR1 WSHSY, CDR2 SAAADI. The CDR3 loop reads CASTQQPSNYGYTF. The CDR3 nucleotides are TGCGCCAGCACCCAACAGCCGTCTAACTATGGCTACACCTTC.